This T cell receptor beta chain was captured in a study of blood T cell repertoires in COVID-19. At the level of the study: Samples taken during acute and convalescent COVID-19 were collected in the United States, Italy and Spain.

Participants were placed into cohorts based on the clinical history they reported. This clone was recorded once. In the original workflow: Nucleated cell number was recorded as an estimate derived from reference gene primer amplification. Using immunoSEQ multiplex PCR, the repertoire was profiled, and TCRdb retains in-frame clones only, with some absent. The DNA was the basis for D and trimming; V, J and clone size are from that table. The table has around 250,000 clones, around 86% seen once; the top ten hold 15% to 17%. This CDR3 is built from 14 residues. V lost 4 bases, J lost 0 bases, and 4 bases stayed unmatched. Germline V gives CDR1 SGHRS, CDR2 YFSETQ.

The specimen sequenced was PBMCs or T cells enriched from blood (not recorded which). The source of this sequence is a man aged 18 to 30 who had recovered from COVID-19. V usage is TRBV5-1 and J usage is TRBJ2-7; 7 bases map to TRBD2. The CDR3 reads CASSAGTTSYEQYF. DNA of the CDR3: TGCGCCAGCAGCGCCGGGACTACCTCCTACGAGCAGTACTTC.